This entry lists 10 T cell receptor beta chains sequenced from one sample in a study of CD8 T cells in Susac syndrome. Reverse transcription of roughly 0.5 to 1 ug RNA was performed with random hexamers. TCRdb itself ran the immunoSEQ multiplex PCR reads through MiXCR, one entry per CDR3 protein. The table lists approximately 79,000 distinct CDR3 sequences, 85% to 95% of them singletons. The sample taken for sequencing was CD8+ T cells from PBMCs. Receptors were obtained from a human donor with Susac syndrome.

The chain combines TRBV28 with TRBJ2-7; D is ambiguous. V lost 5 bases to trimming and J lost 4 bases, with 12 bases between them. Germline V gene lookup returns CDR1 MDHEN and CDR2 SYDVKM. The CDR3 length is 13 residues. The CDR3 nucleotides are TGTGCCAGCAGTCTCCGGACCGAATACGAGCAGTACTTC. Translation gives CASSLRTEYEQYF.

This clonotype was detected only once. The chain recombines TRBV5-1 with TRBJ2-3; the D is unclear. Germline CDR1 and CDR2: SGHRS and YFSETQ. The CDR3 extends over 12 amino acids. The germline V and J ends were trimmed by 2 bases and 4 bases, with 5 bases remaining between them. CDR3 sequence reads: CASSFPPDTQYF. The CDR3 region has the DNA TGCGCCAGCAGCTTCCCCCCAGATACGCAGTATTTT.

The rearrangement uses TRBV6-2 or TRBV6-3 and TRBJ2-1, with 10 positions matching TRBD2. Germline CDR1 and CDR2: MNHEY and SVGEGT. This CDR3 is built from 17 residues. With 7 bases clipped from V and 7 bases from J, the junction kept 16 bases outside the gene matches. The chain's CDR3 is CASTNDSPSGSWNEQFF. Written as DNA, the CDR3 is TGTGCCAGCACCAACGACTCCCCTAGCGGGAGTTGGAATGAGCAGTTCTTC.

This chain joins TRBV2 and TRBJ1-1; no clear D gene. This CDR3 region has 13 residues. Trimming removed 8 bases from V and 1 base from J, with 11 bases in between. Germline V lookup: CDR1 SNHLY, CDR2 FYNNEI. The CDR3 sequence: CASHGSGNTEAFF. DNA for the CDR3: TGTGCCAGCCACGGGTCAGGGAACACTGAAGCTTTCTTT.

V usage is TRBV30 and J usage is TRBJ2-7; the D is unclear. The V gene's germline CDR1 is GTSNPN and CDR2 SVGIG (reference sequence). V shed 2 bases and J shed 0 bases, with 2 bases lying between them. The CDR3 has 11 amino acids. The CDR3 region is CAWSSSYEQYF. CDR3 coding DNA: TGTGCCTGGAGTAGCTCCTACGAGCAGTACTTC.

The chain employs TRBV27 and TRBJ2-3; 8 bases are a match to TRBD1. Per the germline V gene, CDR1 is MNHEY and CDR2 is SMNVEV (reference sequence). V gave up 6 bases and J gave up 1 base; unmatched junction bases: 3. The CDR3 spans 14 residues. The CDR3 here is CASSPTGGTDTQYF. CDR3 nucleotides: TGTGCCAGCAGCCCGACAGGGGGCACAGATACGCAGTATTTT.

This sequence joins TRBV5-1 and TRBJ1-4, with 7 bases aligning to TRBD1. The CDR3 runs to 14 residues. V was pared by 0 bases and J by 6 bases, with 2 bases of the junction left unmatched. The germline gives CDR1 SGHRS, CDR2 YFSETQ. Here the CDR3 DNA reads TGCGCCAGCAGCTTGGGGGACAGTCATGAAAAACTGTTTTTT. Its translation: CASSLGDSHEKLFF.

The gene calls are TRBV5-1 and TRBJ2-1, with 7 bases aligning to TRBD2. Trimming removed 3 bases from V and 10 bases from J; junction bases left unmatched: 7. The CDR3 runs 13 residues. Per the germline V gene, CDR1 is SGHRS and CDR2 is YFSETQ. This CDR3 reads CASSSGGDPEQFF. CDR3 nucleotide sequence: TGCGCCAGCAGCTCTGGGGGGGATCCGGAGCAGTTCTTC.

This clonotype showed up just a few times. The chain employs TRBV11-2 and TRBJ2-5; 7 nucleotides agree with TRBD1. The germline CDR1 and CDR2 sequences are SGHAT and FQNNGV. The CDR3 contains 14 residues. Trimming took 0 bases from V and 9 from J; bases not matched to a gene: 7. DNA of the CDR3: TGTGCCAGCAGCTTAGATGACAGGGTTGGAGCCCAGTACTTC. This translates into CASSLDDRVGAQYF.

The V call is TRBV18, the J call TRBJ2-7, with 9 bases lining up with TRBD1. With V trimmed by 4 bases and J by 5 bases, 9 bases remained unmatched. CDR3 length equals 15 residues. CDR1 and CDR2 from the germline V gene are KGHSH and LQKENI. The chain's CDR3 is CASSLTRDRVDEQYF. DNA for the CDR3: TGTGCCAGCTCACTTACCCGGGACAGGGTTGACGAGCAGTACTTC.